The entry that follows covers one T cell receptor (beta chain) sequence. Its antigen is unknown. V gave up 5 bases and J gave up 2 bases, with 19 bases separating them. This CDR3 spans 16 amino acids. Germline CDR1 reads PRHDT; CDR2 reads FYEKMQ (reference sequence). This sample is part of a study of shared clonotypes between healthy human individuals. Study-wide results and caveats: Naive CD4 clonotype sharing across a few donors was approximately 5.2%.

Genomic DNA of every subset was divided equally among multiple immunoSEQ plates. The assay was immunoSEQ multiplex PCR, and TCRdb's table has in-frame clones only and misses some. The sample yields more than 2,000,000 clones, about 92% seen once. Sequenced input: naive CD4+ T cells sorted from blood. Subset in this sample: CD45RA+ positively selected. The chain carries TRBV13 and TRBJ2-7, with TRBD1 as a possible D gene (6 bases). This clonotype was sampled from a young man in good health. The CDR3 loop is CASSQGDRFGTYEQYF. For the CDR3, the DNA is TGTGCCAGCAGCCAGGGAGACAGGTTTGGTACCTACGAGCAGTACTTC.